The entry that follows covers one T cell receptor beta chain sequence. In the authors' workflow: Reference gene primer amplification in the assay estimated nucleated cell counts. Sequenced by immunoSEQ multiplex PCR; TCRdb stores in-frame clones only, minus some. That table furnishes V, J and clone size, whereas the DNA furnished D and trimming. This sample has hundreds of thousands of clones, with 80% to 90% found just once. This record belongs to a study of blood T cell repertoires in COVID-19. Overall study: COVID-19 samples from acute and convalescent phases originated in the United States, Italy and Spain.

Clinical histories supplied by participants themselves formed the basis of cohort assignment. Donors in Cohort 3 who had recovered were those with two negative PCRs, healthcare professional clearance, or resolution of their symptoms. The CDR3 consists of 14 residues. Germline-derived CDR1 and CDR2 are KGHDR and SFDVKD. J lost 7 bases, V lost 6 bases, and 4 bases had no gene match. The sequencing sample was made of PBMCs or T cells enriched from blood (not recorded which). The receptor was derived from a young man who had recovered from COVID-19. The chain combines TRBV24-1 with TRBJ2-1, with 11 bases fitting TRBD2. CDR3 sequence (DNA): TGTGCCACCAGTTCTAGCGGGAGGTGGAATGAGCAGTTCTTC. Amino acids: CATSSSGRWNEQFF.